This record covers a single TCR beta chain. No antigen is known for it. TCRdb called the 5' RACE reads again in MiXCR, with one record for every CDR3 protein. The sample has approximately 180,000 distinct CDR3 sequences; roughly 17% are singletons. This record belongs to a study of T-cell memory formation after mild COVID-19. In the study overall: The two donors had largely donor-specific TCR clusters. Study-level results: Clones which contracted sat mainly in CM and EM if CD4+, and in EMRA if CD8+.

This CDR3 is 14 amino acids long. CDR1 and CDR2 (germline): MNHNS, SASEGT. With 8 bases removed from V and 6 bases from J, the gap between germline ends came to 20 bases. The clonotype was recovered from an adult woman who had mild COVID-19 (a few samples of this study predate the infection). Cell type and time point are not known. This chain uses TRBV6-1 with TRBJ2-7, with D possibly matching TRBD2 (6 bases). Sequences were obtained from PBMCs or a T cell subset sorted from them (not recorded which). Here the CDR3 reads CASLPTPGGAEQYF. The CDR3 DNA is TGTGCCAGCCTTCCGACTCCCGGCGGGGCCGAGCAGTACTTC.